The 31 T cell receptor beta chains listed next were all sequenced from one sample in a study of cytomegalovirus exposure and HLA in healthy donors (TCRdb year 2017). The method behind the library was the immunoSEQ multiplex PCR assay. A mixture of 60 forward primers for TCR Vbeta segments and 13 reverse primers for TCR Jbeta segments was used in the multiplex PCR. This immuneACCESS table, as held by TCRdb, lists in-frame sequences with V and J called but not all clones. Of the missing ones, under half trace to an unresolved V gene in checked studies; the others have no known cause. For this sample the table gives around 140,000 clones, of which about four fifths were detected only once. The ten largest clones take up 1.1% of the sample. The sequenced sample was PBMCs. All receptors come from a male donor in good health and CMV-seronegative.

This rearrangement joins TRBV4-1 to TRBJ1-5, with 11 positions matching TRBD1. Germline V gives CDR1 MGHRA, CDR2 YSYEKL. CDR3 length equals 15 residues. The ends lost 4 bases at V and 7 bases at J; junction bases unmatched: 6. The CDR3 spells CASSRTGGAEQPQHF. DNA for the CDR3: TGCGCCAGCAGCCGGACAGGGGGCGCGGAGCAGCCCCAGCATTTT.

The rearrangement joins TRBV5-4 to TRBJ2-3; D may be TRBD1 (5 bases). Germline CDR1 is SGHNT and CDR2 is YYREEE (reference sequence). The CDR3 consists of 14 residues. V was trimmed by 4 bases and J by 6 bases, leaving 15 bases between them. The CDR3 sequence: CASSGATRRDTQYF. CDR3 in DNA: TGTGCCAGCAGCGGGGCCACCCGACGGGATACGCAGTATTTT.

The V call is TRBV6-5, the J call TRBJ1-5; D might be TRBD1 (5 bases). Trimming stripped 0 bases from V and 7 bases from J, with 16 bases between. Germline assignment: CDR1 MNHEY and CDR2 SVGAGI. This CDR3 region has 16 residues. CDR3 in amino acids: CASSYSGQGGRQPQHF. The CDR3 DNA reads TGTGCCAGCAGTTACTCGGGGCAGGGTGGACGACAGCCCCAGCATTTT.

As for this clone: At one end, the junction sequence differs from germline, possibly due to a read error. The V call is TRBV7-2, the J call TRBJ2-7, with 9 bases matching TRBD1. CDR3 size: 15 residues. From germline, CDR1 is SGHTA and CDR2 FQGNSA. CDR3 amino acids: CASSLAPGQGYEQYF. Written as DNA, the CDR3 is TGTGCCAGCAGCCTAGCTCCGGGACAGGGCTACGAGCAGTACTTC.

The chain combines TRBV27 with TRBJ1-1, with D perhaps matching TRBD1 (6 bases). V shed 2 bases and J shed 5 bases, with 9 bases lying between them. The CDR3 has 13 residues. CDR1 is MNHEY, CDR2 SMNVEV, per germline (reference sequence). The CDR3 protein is CASSLRGSTEAFF. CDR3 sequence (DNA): TGTGCCAGCAGTTTAAGGGGGAGTACTGAAGCTTTCTTT.

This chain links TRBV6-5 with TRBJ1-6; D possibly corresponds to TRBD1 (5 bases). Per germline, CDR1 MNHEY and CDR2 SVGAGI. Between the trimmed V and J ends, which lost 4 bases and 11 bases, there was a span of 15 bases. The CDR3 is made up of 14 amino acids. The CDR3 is CASSLQERGTPLHF. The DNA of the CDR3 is TGTGCCAGCAGTTTACAGGAGAGAGGAACACCCCTCCACTTT.

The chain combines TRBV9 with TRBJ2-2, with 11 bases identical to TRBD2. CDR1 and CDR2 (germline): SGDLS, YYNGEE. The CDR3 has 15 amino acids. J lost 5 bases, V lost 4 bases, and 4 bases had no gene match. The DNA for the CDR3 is TGTGCCAGCAGCCTTAGCGGGGGGGCTACCGGGGAGCTGTTTTTT. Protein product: CASSLSGGATGELFF. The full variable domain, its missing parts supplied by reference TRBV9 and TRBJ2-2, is DSGVTQTPKHLITATGQRVTLRCSPRSGDLSVYWYQQSLDQGLQFLIQYYNGEERAKGNILERFSAQQFPDLHSELNLSSLELGDSALYFCASSLSGGATGELFFGEGSRLTVL.

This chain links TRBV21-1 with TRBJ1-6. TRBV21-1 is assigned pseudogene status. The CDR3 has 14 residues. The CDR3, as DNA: TGTGCCAGCAGCCCCGCGGGCGGCGATTCACCCCTCCACTTT. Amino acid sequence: CASSPAGGDSPLHF.

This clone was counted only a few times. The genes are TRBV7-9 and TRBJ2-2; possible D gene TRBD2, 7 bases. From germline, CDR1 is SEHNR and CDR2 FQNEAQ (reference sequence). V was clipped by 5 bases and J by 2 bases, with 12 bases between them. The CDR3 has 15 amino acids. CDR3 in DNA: TGTGCCAGCAGCCCAGGCGGGGGCAACACCGGGGAGCTGTTTTTT. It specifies CASSPGGGNTGELFF.

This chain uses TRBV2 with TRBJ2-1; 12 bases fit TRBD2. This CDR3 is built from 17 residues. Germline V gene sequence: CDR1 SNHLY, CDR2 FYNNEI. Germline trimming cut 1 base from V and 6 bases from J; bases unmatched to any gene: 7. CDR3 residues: CASSEERASGGANEQFF. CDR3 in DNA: TGTGCCAGCAGTGAAGAGAGGGCTAGCGGGGGGGCCAATGAGCAGTTCTTC. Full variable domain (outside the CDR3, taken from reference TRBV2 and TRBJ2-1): EPEVTQTPSHQVTQMGQEVILRCVPISNHLYFYWYRQILGQKVEFLVSFYNNEISEKSEIFDDQFSVERPDGSNFTLKIRSTKLEDSAMYFCASSEERASGGANEQFFGPGTRLTVL.

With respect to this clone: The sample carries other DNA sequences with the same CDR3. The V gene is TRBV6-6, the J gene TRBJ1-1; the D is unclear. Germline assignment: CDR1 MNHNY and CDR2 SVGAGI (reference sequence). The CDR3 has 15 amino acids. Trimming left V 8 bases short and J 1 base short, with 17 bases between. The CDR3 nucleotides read TGTGCCAGCCTAGCGCGAGACGGATCGAACACTGAAGCTTTCTTT. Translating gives CASLARDGSNTEAFF.

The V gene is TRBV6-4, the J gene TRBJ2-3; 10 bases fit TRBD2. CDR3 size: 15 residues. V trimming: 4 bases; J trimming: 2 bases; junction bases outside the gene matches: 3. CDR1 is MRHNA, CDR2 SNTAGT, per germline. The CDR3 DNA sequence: TGTGCCAGCAGTGCAAGCGGGGGGGCCACAGATACGCAGTATTTT. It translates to CASSASGGATDTQYF.

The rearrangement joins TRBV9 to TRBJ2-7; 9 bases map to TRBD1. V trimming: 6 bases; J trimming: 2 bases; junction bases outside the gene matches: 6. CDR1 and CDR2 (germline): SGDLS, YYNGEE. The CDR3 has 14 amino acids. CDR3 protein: CASTRTGAAYEQYF. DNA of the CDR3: TGTGCCAGCACCCGGACAGGGGCCGCCTACGAGCAGTACTTC.

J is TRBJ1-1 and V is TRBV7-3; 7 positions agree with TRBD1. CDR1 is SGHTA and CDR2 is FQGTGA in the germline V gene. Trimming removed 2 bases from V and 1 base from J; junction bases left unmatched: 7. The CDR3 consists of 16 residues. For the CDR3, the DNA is TGTGCCAGCAGCTTAGTGGGCGGGACAGAGAACACTGAAGCTTTCTTT. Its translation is CASSLVGGTENTEAFF. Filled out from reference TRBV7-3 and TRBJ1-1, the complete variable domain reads GAGVSQTPSNKVTEKGKYVELRCDPISGHTALYWYRQSLGQGPEFLIYFQGTGAADDSGLPNDRFFAVRPEGSVSTLKIQRTERGDSAVYLCASSLVGGTENTEAFFGQGTRLTVV.

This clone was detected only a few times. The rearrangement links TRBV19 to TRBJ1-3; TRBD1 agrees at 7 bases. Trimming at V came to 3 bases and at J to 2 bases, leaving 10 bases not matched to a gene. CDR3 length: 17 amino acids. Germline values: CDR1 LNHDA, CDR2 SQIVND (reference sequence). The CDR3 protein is CASSMALPDRAGNTIYF. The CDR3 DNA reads TGTGCCAGTAGTATGGCCCTGCCTGACAGGGCTGGAAACACCATATATTTT. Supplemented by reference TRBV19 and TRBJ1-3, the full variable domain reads DGGITQSPKYLFRKEGQNVTLSCEQNLNHDAMYWYRQDPGQGLRLIYYSQIVNDFQKGDIAEGYSVSREKKESFPLTVTSAQKNPTAFYLCASSMALPDRAGNTIYFGEGSWLTVV.

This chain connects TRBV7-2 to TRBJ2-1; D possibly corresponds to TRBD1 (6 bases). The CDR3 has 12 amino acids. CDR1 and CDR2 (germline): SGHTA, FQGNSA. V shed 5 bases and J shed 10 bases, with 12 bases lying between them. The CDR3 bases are TGTGCCAGCAGCCCCAGGGGCCGGGAGCAGTTCTTC. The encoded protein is CASSPRGREQFF.

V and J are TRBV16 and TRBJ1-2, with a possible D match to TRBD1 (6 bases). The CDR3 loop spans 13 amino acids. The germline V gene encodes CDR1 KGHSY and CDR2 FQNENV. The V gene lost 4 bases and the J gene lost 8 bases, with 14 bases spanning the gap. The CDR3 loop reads CASSPRGASGYTF. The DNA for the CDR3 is TGTGCCAGCAGCCCCCGGGGGGCGTCAGGCTACACCTTC.

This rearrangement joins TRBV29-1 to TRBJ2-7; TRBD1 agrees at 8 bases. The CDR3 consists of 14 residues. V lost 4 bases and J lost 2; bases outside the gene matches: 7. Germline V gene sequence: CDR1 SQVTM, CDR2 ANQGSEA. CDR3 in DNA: TGCAGCGTTGGGCGGAAGACAGGGGCCTACGAGCAGTACTTC. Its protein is CSVGRKTGAYEQYF.

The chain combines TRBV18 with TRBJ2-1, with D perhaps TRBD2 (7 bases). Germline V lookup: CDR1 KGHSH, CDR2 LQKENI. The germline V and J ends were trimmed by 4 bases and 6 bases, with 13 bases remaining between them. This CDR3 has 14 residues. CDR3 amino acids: CASSRGGRVNEQFF. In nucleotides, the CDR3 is TGTGCCAGCTCACGCGGGGGCAGGGTCAATGAGCAGTTCTTC.

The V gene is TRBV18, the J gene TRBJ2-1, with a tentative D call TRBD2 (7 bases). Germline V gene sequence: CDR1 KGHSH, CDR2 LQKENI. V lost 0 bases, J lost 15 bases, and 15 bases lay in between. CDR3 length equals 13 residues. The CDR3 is CASSPPGGRPRFF. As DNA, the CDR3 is TGTGCCAGCTCACCACCGGGGGGGCGGCCTAGGTTCTTC.

CDR3 region: CASSHGTSGGYNEQFF. The CDR3 nucleotides read TGCGCCAGCAGCCATGGGACTAGCGGGGGGTACAATGAGCAGTTCTTC. The V and J genes are TRBV4-1 and TRBJ2-1; 15 bases agree with TRBD2. This CDR3 has 16 residues. Trimming at V came to 3 bases and at J to 4 bases, leaving 1 base not matched to a gene. Germline V CDR1 and CDR2: MGHRA, YSYEKL.

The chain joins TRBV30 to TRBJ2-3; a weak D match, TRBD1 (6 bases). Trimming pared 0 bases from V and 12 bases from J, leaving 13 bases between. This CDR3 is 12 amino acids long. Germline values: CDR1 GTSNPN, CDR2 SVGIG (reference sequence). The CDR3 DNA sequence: TGTGCCTGGAGTGTGACAGGCCCTAGTCAGTATTTT. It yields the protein CAWSVTGPSQYF.

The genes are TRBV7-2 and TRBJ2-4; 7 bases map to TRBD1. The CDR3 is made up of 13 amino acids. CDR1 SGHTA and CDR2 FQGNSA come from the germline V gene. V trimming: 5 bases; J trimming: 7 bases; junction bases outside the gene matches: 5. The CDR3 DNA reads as TGTGCCAGCAGCCCCCGGGACAGTAACATTCAGTACTTC. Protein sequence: CASSPRDSNIQYF.

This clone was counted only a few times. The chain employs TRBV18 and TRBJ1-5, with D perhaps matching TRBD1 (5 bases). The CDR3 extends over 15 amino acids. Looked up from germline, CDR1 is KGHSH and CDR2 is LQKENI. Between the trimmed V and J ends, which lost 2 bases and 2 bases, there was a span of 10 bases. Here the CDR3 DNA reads TGTGCCAGCTCACCAGAACAGGTTCGCAATCAGCCCCAGCATTTT. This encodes CASSPEQVRNQPQHF.

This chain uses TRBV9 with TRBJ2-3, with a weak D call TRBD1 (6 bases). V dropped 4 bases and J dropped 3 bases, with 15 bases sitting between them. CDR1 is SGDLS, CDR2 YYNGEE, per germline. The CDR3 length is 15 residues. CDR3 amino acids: CASSSEGVGTDTQYF. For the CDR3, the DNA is TGTGCCAGCAGCTCCGAGGGGGTCGGAACAGATACGCAGTATTTT.

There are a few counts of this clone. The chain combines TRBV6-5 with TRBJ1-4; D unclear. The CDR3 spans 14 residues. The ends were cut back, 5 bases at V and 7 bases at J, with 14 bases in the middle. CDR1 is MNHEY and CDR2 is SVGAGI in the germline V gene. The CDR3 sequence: CASSPGHGGEKLFF. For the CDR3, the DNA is TGTGCCAGCAGTCCCGGGCACGGAGGTGAAAAACTGTTTTTT.

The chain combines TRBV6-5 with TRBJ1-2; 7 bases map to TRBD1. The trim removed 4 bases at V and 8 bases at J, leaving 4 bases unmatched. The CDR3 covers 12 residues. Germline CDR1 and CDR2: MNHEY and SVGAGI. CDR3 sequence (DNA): TGTGCCAGCAGTTTTCAGGGGGGCGGCTACACCTTC. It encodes CASSFQGGGYTF.

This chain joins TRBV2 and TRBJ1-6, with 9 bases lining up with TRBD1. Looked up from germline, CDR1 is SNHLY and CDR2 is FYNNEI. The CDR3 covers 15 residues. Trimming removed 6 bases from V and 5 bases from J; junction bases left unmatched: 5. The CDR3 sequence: CASSAQGADNSPLHF. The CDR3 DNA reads TGTGCCAGCAGCGCACAGGGGGCCGATAATTCACCCCTCCACTTT.

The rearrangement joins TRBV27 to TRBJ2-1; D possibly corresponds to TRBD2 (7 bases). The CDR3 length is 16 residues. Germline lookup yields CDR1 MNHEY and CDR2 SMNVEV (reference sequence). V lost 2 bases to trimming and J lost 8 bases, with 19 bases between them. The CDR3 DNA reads TGTGCCAGCAGTTTAATCGGGGAGGGCGGGGGCGATGAGCAGTTCTTC. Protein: CASSLIGEGGGDEQFF.

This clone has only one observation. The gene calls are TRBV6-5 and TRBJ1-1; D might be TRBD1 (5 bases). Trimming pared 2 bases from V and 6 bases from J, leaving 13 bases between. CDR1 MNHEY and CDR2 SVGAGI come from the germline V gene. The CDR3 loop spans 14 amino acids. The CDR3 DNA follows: TGTGCCAGCAGTTACGGGGGGGAAGGGGCTGAAGCTTTCTTT. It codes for CASSYGGEGAEAFF.

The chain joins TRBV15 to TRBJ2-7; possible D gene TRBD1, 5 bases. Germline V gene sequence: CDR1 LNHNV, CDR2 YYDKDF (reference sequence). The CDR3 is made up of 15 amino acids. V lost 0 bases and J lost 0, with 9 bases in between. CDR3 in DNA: TGTGCCACCAGCAGAGATGGGGCTACCTCCTACGAGCAGTACTTC. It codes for CATSRDGATSYEQYF.